This TCR beta chain was identified during a study of T cells after yellow fever vaccination. General study points: Re-detected after boosting: most primary clones, 96% of CD4 and 80% to 90% of CD8. Clonotypes found in both CD4 and CD8 compartments made up a small share.

Turning to this clonotype: Antigen: not known.

The authors made TCR cDNA by 5'RACE template switching, adding a universal primer site and UMIs. TCRdb processed the 5' RACE reads anew with MiXCR; each CDR3 protein has one entry. Among 400,000 to 650,000 distinct CDR3 sequences, just over 20% were seen once, and the ten largest hold around 17%. The source of this sequence is a man aged 18 to 30 who received the YFV17D yellow fever vaccine. The source material was PBMCs, sampled 21 days after the first yellow fever vaccination.

CDR3 sequence: CASSLQQGASTPLHF. The CDR3 DNA sequence: TGCGCCAGCAGCCTTCAACAGGGGGCTTCGACACCCCTCCACTTT. The J gene is TRBJ1-6, the V gene TRBV4-1; 9 positions agree with TRBD1. The length of the CDR3 is 15 residues. CDR1 is MGHRA, CDR2 YSYEKL, per germline. V dropped 4 bases and J dropped 11; count of bases not matched to a gene: 9.